This TCR beta chain comes out of a study of T cell repertoires in cytomegalovirus infection. Germline CDR1 is SQVTM and CDR2 is ANQGSEA. This CDR3 region has 14 residues. Deletions cut 0 bases from V and 3 bases from J, with 11 bases between. TCRdb reprocessed the reads with MiXCR, giving one entry per CDR3 protein. The repertoire consists of roughly 230,000 distinct CDR3 sequences, with about 5.9% occurring once and the leading ten covering 5.5% to 8%. In this sample, this clonotype turned up many times. Sequenced input: PBMCs. The rearrangement uses TRBV29-1 and TRBJ1-2, with D perhaps matching TRBD1 (5 bases). The receptor was isolated from a human donor in good health (CMV status not recorded). Some clones in this sample may be carry-over from other donors' samples. The CDR3 region is CSVEDYRTDYGYTF. Here the CDR3 DNA reads TGCAGCGTTGAAGATTACAGGACCGACTATGGCTACACCTTC.